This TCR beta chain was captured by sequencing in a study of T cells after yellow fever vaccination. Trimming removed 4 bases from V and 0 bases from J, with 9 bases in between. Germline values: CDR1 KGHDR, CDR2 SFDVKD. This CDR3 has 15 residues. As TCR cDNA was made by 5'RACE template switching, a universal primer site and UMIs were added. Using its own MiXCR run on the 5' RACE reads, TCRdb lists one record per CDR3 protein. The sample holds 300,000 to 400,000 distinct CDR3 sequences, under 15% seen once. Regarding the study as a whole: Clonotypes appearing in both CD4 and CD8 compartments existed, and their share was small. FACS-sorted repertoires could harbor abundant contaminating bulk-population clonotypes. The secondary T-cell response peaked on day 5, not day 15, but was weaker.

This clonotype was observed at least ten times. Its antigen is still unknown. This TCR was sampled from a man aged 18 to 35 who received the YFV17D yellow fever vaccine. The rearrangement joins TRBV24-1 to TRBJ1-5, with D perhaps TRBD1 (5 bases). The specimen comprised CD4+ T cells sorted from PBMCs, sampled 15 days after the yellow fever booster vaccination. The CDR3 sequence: CATSESGRSNQPQHF. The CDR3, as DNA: TGTGCCACCAGTGAGTCAGGGCGTAGCAATCAGCCCCAGCATTTT.